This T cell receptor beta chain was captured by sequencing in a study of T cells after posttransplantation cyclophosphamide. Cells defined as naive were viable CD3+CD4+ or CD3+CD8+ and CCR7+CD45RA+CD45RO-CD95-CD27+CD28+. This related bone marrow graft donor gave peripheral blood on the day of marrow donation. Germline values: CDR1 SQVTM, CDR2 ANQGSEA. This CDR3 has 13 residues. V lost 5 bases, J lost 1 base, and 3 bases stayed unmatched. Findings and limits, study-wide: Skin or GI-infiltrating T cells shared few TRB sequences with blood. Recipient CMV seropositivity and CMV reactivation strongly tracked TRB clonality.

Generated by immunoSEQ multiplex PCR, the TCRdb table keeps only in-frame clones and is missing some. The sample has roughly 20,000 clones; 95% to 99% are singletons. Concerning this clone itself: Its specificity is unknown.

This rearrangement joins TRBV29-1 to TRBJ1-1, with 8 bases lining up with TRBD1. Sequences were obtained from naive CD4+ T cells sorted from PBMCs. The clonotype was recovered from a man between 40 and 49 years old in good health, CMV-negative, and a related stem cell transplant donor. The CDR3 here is CSVLQGGNTEAFF. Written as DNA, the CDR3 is TGCAGCGTTCTACAGGGGGGGAACACTGAAGCTTTCTTT.